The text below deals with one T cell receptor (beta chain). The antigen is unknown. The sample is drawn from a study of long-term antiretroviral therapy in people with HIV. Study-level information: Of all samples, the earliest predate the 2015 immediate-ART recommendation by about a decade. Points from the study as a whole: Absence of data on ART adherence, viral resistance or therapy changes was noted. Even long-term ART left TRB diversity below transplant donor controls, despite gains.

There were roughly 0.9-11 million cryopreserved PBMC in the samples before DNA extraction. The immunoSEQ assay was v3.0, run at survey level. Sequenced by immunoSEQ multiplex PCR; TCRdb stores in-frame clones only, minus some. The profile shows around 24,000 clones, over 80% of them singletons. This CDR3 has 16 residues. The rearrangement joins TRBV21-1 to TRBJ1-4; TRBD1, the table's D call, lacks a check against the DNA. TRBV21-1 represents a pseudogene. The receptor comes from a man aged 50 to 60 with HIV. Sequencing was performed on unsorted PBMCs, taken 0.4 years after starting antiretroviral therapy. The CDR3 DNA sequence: TGTGCCAGCAGCAATGGGCCATGCACCTCTAATGAAAAACTGTTTTTT. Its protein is CASSNGPCTSNEKLFF.